One and the same sample provided the 28 T cell receptor beta chains below, sequenced in a study of shared clonotypes between healthy human individuals. The method was immunoSEQ multiplex PCR; TCRdb's version includes in-frame clones alone and lacks a portion of them. The sample has about 2.3 million clones, approximately 93% seen once. The sample was naive CD4+ T cells from PBMCs. This sample's subset: CD45RA+ positively selected. The receptors come from a man aged 18 to 30 in good health. Some clones in this sample may be carry-over from other donors' samples.

The V gene is TRBV5-6, the J gene TRBJ2-2; D is ambiguous. V lost 3 bases and J 4 bases, leaving 10 bases between the germline ends. Germline lookup yields CDR1 SGHDT and CDR2 YYEEEE. The CDR3 consists of 14 residues. In DNA, the CDR3 is TGTGCCAGCAGCTCCTCTCCGGTCACCGGGGAGCTGTTTTTT. Translation gives CASSSSPVTGELFF.

This chain connects TRBV30 to TRBJ2-1; possibly TRBD1 for D (5 bases). The CDR3 covers 11 residues. With 7 bases removed from V and 6 bases from J, the gap between germline ends came to 10 bases. CDR1 is GTSNPN and CDR2 is SVGIG in the germline V gene (reference sequence). CDR3 amino acids: CAFQGGNEQFF. The CDR3 nucleotides read TGTGCCTTTCAGGGTGGCAATGAGCAGTTCTTC.

On this clone itself: At the DNA level, this CDR3 is encoded by other sequences in the same sample as well. The chain joins TRBV7-3 to TRBJ1-1; D may be TRBD1 (5 bases). CDR1 and CDR2 (germline): SGHTA, FQGTGA. The length of the CDR3 is 13 residues. V was trimmed by 4 bases and J by 3 bases, leaving 9 bases between them. CDR3 sequence reads: CASSSRGDTEAFF. DNA for the CDR3: TGTGCCAGCAGCTCCCGAGGGGACACTGAAGCTTTCTTT.

Regarding this clone: The identical CDR3 is also encoded by other nucleotide sequences in the sample. The rearrangement joins TRBV5-4 to TRBJ2-3; D ambiguous. V dropped 4 bases and J dropped 2 bases, with 5 bases sitting between them. CDR1 is SGHNT, CDR2 YYREEE, per germline (reference sequence). The CDR3 totals 12 residues. CDR3 sequence reads: CASSPDTDTQYF. DNA of the CDR3: TGTGCCAGCAGCCCAGACACAGATACGCAGTATTTT.

The genes are TRBV5-4 and TRBJ2-5; maybe TRBD2 (6 bases). The V end was cut by 1 base, the J end by 3 bases, with 10 bases between. This CDR3 spans 14 amino acids. Germline-derived CDR1 and CDR2 are SGHNT and YYREEE (reference sequence). CDR3 sequence: CASSLTSREETQYF. CDR3 nucleotides: TGTGCCAGCAGCTTGACTAGCCGTGAAGAGACCCAGTACTTC. Combining the CDR3 with reference TRBV5-4 and TRBJ2-5 gives the whole variable domain ETGVTQSPTHLIKTRGQQVTLRCSSQSGHNTVSWYQQALGQGPQFIFQYYREEENGRGNFPPRFSGLQFPNYSSELNVNALELDDSALYLCASSLTSREETQYFGPGTRLLVL.

The chain recombines TRBV11-2 with TRBJ2-5, with D possibly TRBD1 on 6 matching bases. The CDR3 length is 15 residues. Germline V gene sequence: CDR1 SGHAT, CDR2 FQNNGV. Trimming pared 4 bases from V and 1 base from J, leaving 13 bases between. The chain's CDR3 is CASSSLRGGQETQYF. The CDR3 coding sequence is TGTGCCAGCAGCTCCCTAAGAGGGGGCCAAGAGACCCAGTACTTC.

The chain links TRBV10-3 to TRBJ1-2; weak D call: TRBD1 (6 bases). The CDR3 extends over 17 amino acids. The V gene lost 3 bases and the J gene lost 0 bases, with 17 bases spanning the gap. Looked up from germline, CDR1 is ENHRY and CDR2 is SYGVKD. CDR3 protein: CAISDPTGFNPNYGYTF. CDR3 bases: TGTGCCATCAGTGACCCGACAGGCTTTAACCCTAACTATGGCTACACCTTC.

This clone was seen just once. The V gene is TRBV2, the J gene TRBJ2-1; TRBD2 aligns across 8 bases. With V trimmed by 7 bases and J by 4 bases, 6 bases remained unmatched. Germline V gene sequence: CDR1 SNHLY, CDR2 FYNNEI. The CDR3 loop spans 14 amino acids. The CDR3 is CASMSLAGYNEQFF. The CDR3 DNA is TGTGCCAGCATGAGTCTAGCGGGTTACAATGAGCAGTTCTTC. The full variable domain, rest sourced from reference TRBV2 and TRBJ2-1, is EPEVTQTPSHQVTQMGQEVILRCVPISNHLYFYWYRQILGQKVEFLVSFYNNEISEKSEIFDDQFSVERPDGSNFTLKIRSTKLEDSAMYFCASMSLAGYNEQFFGPGTRLTVL.

The chain employs TRBV5-4 and TRBJ2-1, with TRBD2 identical over 10 bases. Per germline, CDR1 SGHNT and CDR2 YYREEE (reference sequence). There are 16 residues in the CDR3. V trimming: 1 base; J trimming: 4 bases; junction bases outside the gene matches: 5. The CDR3 sequence is CASSLSGTSVYNEQFF. DNA of the CDR3: TGTGCCAGCAGCTTGTCCGGGACTAGCGTTTACAATGAGCAGTTCTTC.

The chain carries TRBV28 and TRBJ2-7; tentative D call: TRBD2 (6 bases). Trimming took 2 bases from V and 5 from J, leaving 16 bases between them. The CDR3 is 15 amino acids. Germline CDR1 is MDHEN and CDR2 is SYDVKM. The CDR3 region is CASSLAGSFQDEQYF. The CDR3 nucleotides are TGTGCCAGCAGTTTAGCGGGGAGTTTCCAGGACGAGCAGTACTTC.

The rearrangement links TRBV7-9 to TRBJ1-5; D might be TRBD1 (6 bases). The CDR3 covers 15 residues. The V end was cut by 4 bases, the J end by 6 bases, with 16 bases between. Germline values: CDR1 SEHNR, CDR2 FQNEAQ (reference sequence). The chain's CDR3 is CASSYGAQGGQPQHF. In nucleotides, the CDR3 is TGTGCCAGCAGCTATGGGGCGCAAGGGGGTCAGCCCCAGCATTTT.

In the case of this clone: This sample also contains other DNA sequences that code for the same CDR3. The genes are TRBV29-1 and TRBJ1-1; D is undetermined. V dropped 4 bases and J dropped 0 bases, with 9 bases sitting between them. Germline values: CDR1 SQVTM, CDR2 ANQGSEA. This CDR3 contains 13 residues. CDR3 residues: CSVVRPLNTEAFF. The CDR3 region has the DNA TGCAGCGTTGTGCGTCCGCTGAACACTGAAGCTTTCTTT. Supplemented by reference TRBV29-1 and TRBJ1-1, the full variable domain reads SAVISQKPSRDICQRGTSLTIQCQVDSQVTMMFWYRQQPGQSLTLIATANQGSEATYESGFVIDKFPISRPNLTFSTLTVSNMSPEDSSIYLCSVVRPLNTEAFFGQGTRLTVV.

The V gene is TRBV11-3, the J gene TRBJ2-2; D possibly corresponds to TRBD2 (5 bases). The CDR3 is 16 residues long. Germline V gene lookup returns CDR1 SGHNT and CDR2 YENEEA. With 1 base removed from V and 5 bases from J, the gap between germline ends came to 14 bases. CDR3 nucleotides: TGTGCCAGCAGCTTAGCTTGGGGAAGCGGTACCGGGGAGCTGTTTTTT. It specifies CASSLAWGSGTGELFF.

V gene TRBV7-2 combines with J gene TRBJ1-1; the D is unclear. Trimming took 7 bases from V and 4 from J, leaving 13 bases between them. This CDR3 spans 13 amino acids. The germline V gene encodes CDR1 SGHTA and CDR2 FQGNSA. The CDR3 sequence: CASTIESGTEAFF. The CDR3 nucleotides are TGTGCCAGCACCATTGAATCGGGCACTGAAGCTTTCTTT.

The gene calls are TRBV18 and TRBJ2-2; 7 bases agree with TRBD1. CDR1 KGHSH and CDR2 LQKENI come from the germline V gene. The junction had 4 bases not matched to a gene; V was cut back by 5 bases and J by 4 bases. CDR3 length: 14 residues. CDR3 coding DNA: TGTGCCAGCTCATCTGGACAGGTCACCGGGGAGCTGTTTTTT. This encodes CASSSGQVTGELFF.

This chain uses TRBV10-3 with TRBJ1-2; D gene unclear. From germline, CDR1 is ENHRY and CDR2 SYGVKD. The CDR3 length is 14 residues. Trimming took off 0 bases at V and 6 bases at J, with 11 bases between the two ends. The CDR3 DNA reads as TGTGCCATCAGTGAGTCAGAAACGGAAAATGGCTACACCTTC. Its protein is CAISESETENGYTF.

This chain connects TRBV27 to TRBJ2-1; TRBD1 might be the D (6 bases). V was clipped by 8 bases and J by 5 bases, with 10 bases between them. Germline values: CDR1 MNHEY, CDR2 SMNVEV (reference sequence). The CDR3 covers 12 residues. The CDR3 is CASVDRHNEQFF. The CDR3 bases are TGTGCCAGCGTCGACAGGCACAATGAGCAGTTCTTC.

The chain combines TRBV5-1 with TRBJ1-1; 9 positions agree with TRBD1. J gave up 5 bases and V 2 bases, and 4 bases lay outside the gene matches. Per the germline V gene, CDR1 is SGHRS and CDR2 is YFSETQ. CDR3 length: 14 residues. Written as DNA, the CDR3 is TGCGCCAGCAGCTTTACAGGGGGCTCGACTGAAGCTTTCTTT. Amino acid sequence: CASSFTGGSTEAFF.

The chain carries TRBV2 and TRBJ2-2; D assignment may be TRBD1 or TRBD2 (7 bases each). V was pared by 6 bases and J by 6 bases, with 14 bases between. This CDR3 region has 14 residues. CDR1 SNHLY and CDR2 FYNNEI come from the germline V gene. CDR3 nucleotides: TGTGCCAGCAGGGAGGGAGGGGGCGCCGGGGAGCTGTTTTTT. It is translated as CASREGGGAGELFF.

This chain links TRBV5-6 with TRBJ2-3, with 7 bases aligning to TRBD1. This CDR3 region has 14 residues. CDR1 and CDR2 from the germline V gene are SGHDT and YYEEEE. V shed 5 bases, J shed 2 bases, and the junction held 5 bases outside the gene matches. DNA of the CDR3: TGTGCCAGCAGTCGGACAGGCCCCACAGATACGCAGTATTTT. Protein sequence: CASSRTGPTDTQYF.

The V gene is TRBV9, the J gene TRBJ2-2; TRBD2 aligns across 16 bases. The CDR3 has 21 amino acids. Germline CDR1 is SGDLS and CDR2 is YYNGEE. The trim removed 4 bases at V and 2 bases at J, leaving 14 bases unmatched. The DNA for the CDR3 is TGTGCCAGCAGCCCGAGGACACCCGGGACTAGCGGGAGGGCCAACACCGGGGAGCTGTTTTTT. Protein product: CASSPRTPGTSGRANTGELFF.

V is TRBV11-2 and J is TRBJ2-7, with a possible D match to TRBD2 (5 bases). Germline CDR1 reads SGHAT; CDR2 reads FQNNGV. V lost 3 bases and J lost 2, with 17 bases in between. This CDR3 is built from 16 residues. The CDR3 loop is CASSFTRIPGTYEQYF. In nucleotides, the CDR3 is TGTGCCAGCAGCTTCACTAGGATCCCGGGGACCTACGAGCAGTACTTC.

V and J are TRBV5-1 and TRBJ2-5, with 9 bases lining up with TRBD1. The CDR3 length is 17 residues. Germline V gene data show CDR1 as SGHRS and CDR2 as YFSETQ. After removal of 4 bases from V and 5 bases from J, the junction contained 15 bases not matched to a gene. CDR3 nucleotides: TGCGCCAGCAGCAGAACCGGGACAGGGCTTGATATGGAGACCCAGTACTTC. Protein product: CASSRTGTGLDMETQYF.

The chain is built from TRBV16 and TRBJ1-1; D ambiguous. Germline V gene sequence: CDR1 KGHSY, CDR2 FQNENV. Trimming removed 4 bases from V and 1 base from J, with 7 bases in between. The CDR3 length is 13 residues. The CDR3 DNA is TGTGCCAGCAGCCCCTACAGGAACACTGAAGCTTTCTTT. Its translation is CASSPYRNTEAFF.

The chain carries TRBV9 and TRBJ2-5; no reliable D call. CDR3 length: 13 residues. The V and J ends lost 0 bases and 2 bases respectively, with 5 bases between them. Germline V gene lookup returns CDR1 SGDLS and CDR2 YYNGEE. The CDR3 region is CASSVAWQETQYF. The CDR3 coding sequence is TGTGCCAGCAGCGTAGCTTGGCAAGAGACCCAGTACTTC.

The chain has TRBV9 and TRBJ2-1; the D is unclear. Germline values: CDR1 SGDLS, CDR2 YYNGEE. The CDR3 has 15 amino acids. V was clipped by 5 bases and J by 7 bases, with 19 bases between them. For the CDR3, the DNA is TGTGCCAGCAGTCCTAACCCCAATACCCGAAATGAGCAGTTCTTC. It specifies CASSPNPNTRNEQFF.

A single count supports this clone. V gene TRBV15 combines with J gene TRBJ1-2; D gene ambiguous. V lost 4 bases, J lost 8 bases, and 26 bases lay in between. CDR1 is LNHNV, CDR2 YYDKDF, per germline (reference sequence). There are 17 residues in the CDR3. In nucleotides, the CDR3 is TGTGCCACCAGCACCCCCATTCTTCCCCGCTCGGTTGCGGGCTACACCTTC. Encoded protein: CATSTPILPRSVAGYTF.

This chain's CDR3 is CASSRDPSFYNEQFF. CDR3 nucleotides: TGCGCCAGCAGCCGGGACCCAAGCTTCTACAATGAGCAGTTCTTC. This sequence joins TRBV4-3 and TRBJ2-1; either TRBD1 or TRBD2 may fit D (5 bases each). Per germline, CDR1 LGHNA and CDR2 YSLEER. V was pared by 4 bases and J by 3 bases, with 13 bases between. The CDR3 is made up of 15 amino acids.